The clone carrying this TCR beta chain appeared many times. The data are from a study of T-cell reconstitution after alpha-beta-depleted transplantation in children. TCRbeta library preparation incorporated unique molecular identifiers. TCRdb called the PCR reads again in MiXCR, with one record for every CDR3 protein. The sample lists 200,000 to 250,000 distinct CDR3 sequences; around 12% were seen once. The CDR3 is 11 amino acids. Germline-derived CDR1 and CDR2 are DFQATT and SNEGSKA (reference sequence). V was shortened by 1 base and J by 7 bases, with 7 bases between the two germline ends. The chain has TRBV20-1 and TRBJ1-2; D gene ambiguous. Sequencing used PBMCs from the stem cell graft donor, obtained from the stem cell graft. The TCR originated in a human donor who donated a stem cell graft to a child with acute lymphoblastic leukemia. This CDR3 reads CSARVDFGYTF. The CDR3 DNA reads TGCAGTGCTAGAGTAGATTTTGGCTACACCTTC.